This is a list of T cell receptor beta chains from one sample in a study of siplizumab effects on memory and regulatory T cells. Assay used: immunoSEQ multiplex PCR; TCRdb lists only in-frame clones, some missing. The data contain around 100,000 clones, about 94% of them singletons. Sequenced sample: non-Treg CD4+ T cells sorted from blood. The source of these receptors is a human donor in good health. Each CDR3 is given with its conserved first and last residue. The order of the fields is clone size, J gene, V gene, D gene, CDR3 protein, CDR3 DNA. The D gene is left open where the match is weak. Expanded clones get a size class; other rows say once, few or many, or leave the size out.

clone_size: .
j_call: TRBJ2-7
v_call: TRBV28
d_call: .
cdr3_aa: CASSPPAHYEQYF
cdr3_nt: TGTGCCAGCAGTCCCCCGGCCCACTACGAGCAGTACTTC

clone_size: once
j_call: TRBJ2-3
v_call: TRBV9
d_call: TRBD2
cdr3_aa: CASSVGVAGVPDTQYF
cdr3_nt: TGTGCCAGCAGCGTAGGCGTAGCGGGAGTACCAGATACGCAGTATTTT

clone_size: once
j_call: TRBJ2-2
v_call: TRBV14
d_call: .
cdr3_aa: CASSPNGGRIGELFF
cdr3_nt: TGTGCCAGCAGCCCCAATGGGGGGCGGATCGGGGAGCTGTTTTTT

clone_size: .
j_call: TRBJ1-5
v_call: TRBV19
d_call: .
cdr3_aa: CASSIEGNQPQHF
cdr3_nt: TGTGCCAGTAGTATTGAGGGGAATCAGCCCCAGCATTTT

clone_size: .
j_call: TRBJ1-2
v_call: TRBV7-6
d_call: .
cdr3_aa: CASSSHLVGYTF
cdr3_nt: TGTGCCAGCAGCTCCCATTTGGTTGGCTACACCTTC

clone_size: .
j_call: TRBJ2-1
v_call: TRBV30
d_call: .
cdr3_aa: CAWSKELGATLYNEQFF
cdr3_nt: TGTGCCTGGAGTAAAGAGTTAGGGGCTACTCTATACAATGAGCAGTTCTTC

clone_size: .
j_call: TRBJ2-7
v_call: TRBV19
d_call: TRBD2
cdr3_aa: CASSMPGLAQSEQYF
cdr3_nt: TGTGCCAGTAGTATGCCGGGACTAGCGCAATCCGAGCAGTACTTC

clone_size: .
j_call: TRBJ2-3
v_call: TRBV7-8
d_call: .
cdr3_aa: CASSLANTDTQYF
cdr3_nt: TGTGCCAGCAGCTTAGCTAACACAGATACGCAGTATTTT

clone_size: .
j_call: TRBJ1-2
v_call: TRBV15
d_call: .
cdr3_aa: CATSRDGWGTPNYGYTF
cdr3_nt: TGTGCCACCAGCAGAGATGGTTGGGGAACTCCTAACTATGGCTACACCTTC

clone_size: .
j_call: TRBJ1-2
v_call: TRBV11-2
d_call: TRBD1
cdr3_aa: CASSLLWTGGIYGYTF
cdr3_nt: TGTGCCAGCAGCCTTCTGTGGACAGGGGGCATCTATGGCTACACCTTC

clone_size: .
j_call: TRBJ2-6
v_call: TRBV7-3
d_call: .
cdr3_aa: CASSLMSSGANVLTF
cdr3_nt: TGTGCCAGCAGCTTAATGAGCTCTGGGGCCAACGTCCTGACTTTC

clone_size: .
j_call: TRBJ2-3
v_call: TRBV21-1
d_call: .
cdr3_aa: CASSSRQATTDTQYF
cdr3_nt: TGTGCCAGCAGCTCCCGACAGGCGACTACAGATACGCAGTATTTT

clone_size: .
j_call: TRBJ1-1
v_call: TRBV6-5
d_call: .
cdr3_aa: CASSRTGDEREAFF
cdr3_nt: TGTGCCAGCAGCCGCACCGGCGACGAAAGGGAAGCTTTCTTT

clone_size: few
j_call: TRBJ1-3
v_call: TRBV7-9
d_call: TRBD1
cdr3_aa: CASSTTGESGNTIYF
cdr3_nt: TGTGCCAGCAGCACGACAGGGGAGTCTGGAAACACCATATATTTT

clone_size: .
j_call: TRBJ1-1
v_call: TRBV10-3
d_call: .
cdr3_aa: CAISESGGVQIEAFF
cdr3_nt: TGTGCCATCAGTGAGTCTGGAGGGGTGCAGATTGAAGCTTTCTTT

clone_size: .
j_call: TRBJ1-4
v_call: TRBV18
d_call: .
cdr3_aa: CASSPTQGSNEKLFF
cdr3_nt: TGTGCCAGCTCACCCACACAGGGATCTAATGAAAAACTGTTTTTT

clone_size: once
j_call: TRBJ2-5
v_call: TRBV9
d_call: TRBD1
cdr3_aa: CASSVTTGYGTQYF
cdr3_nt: TGTGCCAGCAGCGTTACGACAGGGTATGGGACCCAGTACTTC

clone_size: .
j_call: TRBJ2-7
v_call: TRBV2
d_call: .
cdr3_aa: CASRFRPRSSYEQYF
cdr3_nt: TGTGCCAGCAGATTCAGGCCCAGGAGCTCCTACGAGCAGTACTTC

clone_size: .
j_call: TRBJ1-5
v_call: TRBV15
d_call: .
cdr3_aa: CATSRDRGIQPQHF
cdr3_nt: TGTGCCACCAGCAGAGACCGCGGGATTCAGCCCCAGCATTTT

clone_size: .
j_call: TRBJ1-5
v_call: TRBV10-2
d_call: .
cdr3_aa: CASSQTASYQPQHF
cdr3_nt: TGCGCCAGCAGCCAGACAGCCTCCTATCAGCCCCAGCATTTT

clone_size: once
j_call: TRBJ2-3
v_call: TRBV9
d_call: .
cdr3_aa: CASSVGSPNGILTDTQYF
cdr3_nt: TGTGCCAGCAGCGTAGGGAGTCCAAACGGGATTCTCACAGATACGCAGTATTTT

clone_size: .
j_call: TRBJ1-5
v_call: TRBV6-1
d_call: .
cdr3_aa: CASTLGQSNQPQHF
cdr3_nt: TGTGCCAGCACCCTCGGACAGAGCAATCAGCCCCAGCATTTT

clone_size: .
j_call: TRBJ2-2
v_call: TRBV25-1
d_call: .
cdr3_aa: CASSRMRDLTGELFF
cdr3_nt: TGTGCCAGCAGTCGAATGCGGGATCTCACCGGGGAGCTGTTTTTT

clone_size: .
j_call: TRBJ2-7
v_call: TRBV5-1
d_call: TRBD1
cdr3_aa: CASSPYPRTGAAYEQYF
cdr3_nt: TGCGCCAGCAGCCCCTACCCACGGACAGGGGCCGCCTACGAGCAGTACTTC

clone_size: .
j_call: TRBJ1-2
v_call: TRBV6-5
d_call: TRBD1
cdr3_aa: CASSPSQGGGYGYTF
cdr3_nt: TGTGCCAGCAGTCCATCACAGGGGGGCGGCTATGGCTACACCTTC

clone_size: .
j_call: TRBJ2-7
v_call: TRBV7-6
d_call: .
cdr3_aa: CASSKGLPYEQYF
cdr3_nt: TGTGCCAGCAGCAAGGGACTTCCCTACGAGCAGTACTTC

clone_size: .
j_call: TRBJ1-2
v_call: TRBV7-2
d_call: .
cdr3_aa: CASSLLQTSLGYTF
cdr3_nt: TGTGCCAGCAGCTTACTACAGACTTCACTCGGCTACACCTTC

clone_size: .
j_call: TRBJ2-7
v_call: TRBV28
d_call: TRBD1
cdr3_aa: CASSHGTGVREQYF
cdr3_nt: TGTGCCAGCAGCCATGGGACAGGGGTGCGCGAGCAGTACTTC

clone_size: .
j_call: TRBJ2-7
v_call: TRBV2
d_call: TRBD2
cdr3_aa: CASSETSEFYEQYF
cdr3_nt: TGTGCCAGCAGTGAAACTAGCGAGTTCTACGAGCAGTACTTC

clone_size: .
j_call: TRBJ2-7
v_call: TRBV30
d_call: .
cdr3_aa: CAWSPGTYEQYF
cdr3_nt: TGTGCCTGGAGTCCAGGGACTTACGAGCAGTACTTC

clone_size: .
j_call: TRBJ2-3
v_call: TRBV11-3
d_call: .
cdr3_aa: CASSSNTDTQYF
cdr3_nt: TGTGCCAGCAGCTCCAACACAGATACGCAGTATTTT

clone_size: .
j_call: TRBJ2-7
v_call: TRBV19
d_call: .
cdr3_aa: CASSPRDGTYEQYF
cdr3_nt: TGTGCCAGTAGTCCCCGGGACGGCACCTACGAGCAGTACTTC

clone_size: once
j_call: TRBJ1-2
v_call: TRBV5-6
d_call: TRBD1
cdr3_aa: CASSPPGQNLPLRGYTF
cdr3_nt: TGTGCCAGCAGCCCACCGGGACAGAATCTTCCACTTCGTGGCTACACCTTC

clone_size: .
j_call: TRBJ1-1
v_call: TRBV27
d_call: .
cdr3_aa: CASRTVNTEAFF
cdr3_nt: TGTGCCAGCAGGACAGTGAACACTGAAGCTTTCTTT

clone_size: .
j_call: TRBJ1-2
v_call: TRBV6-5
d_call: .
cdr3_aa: CASSREGDYGYTF
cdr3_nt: TGTGCCAGCAGCCGGGAGGGGGACTATGGCTACACCTTC

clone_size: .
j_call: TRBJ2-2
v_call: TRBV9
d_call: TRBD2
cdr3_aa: CASSVAAGGPDDGELFF
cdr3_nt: TGTGCCAGCAGCGTAGCAGCGGGAGGGCCTGATGACGGGGAGCTGTTTTTT

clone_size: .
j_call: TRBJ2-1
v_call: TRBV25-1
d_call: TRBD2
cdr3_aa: CATLLAGAHEQFF
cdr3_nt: TGTGCCACCCTACTAGCGGGAGCTCATGAGCAGTTCTTC

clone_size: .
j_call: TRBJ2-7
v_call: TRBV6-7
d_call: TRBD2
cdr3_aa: CASRGTSQGGEQYF
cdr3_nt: TGTGCCAGCAGAGGGACTAGCCAGGGGGGAGAGCAGTACTTC

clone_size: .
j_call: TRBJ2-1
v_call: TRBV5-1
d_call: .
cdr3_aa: CASSLSINNEQFF
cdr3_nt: TGCGCCAGCAGCTTGTCCATAAACAATGAGCAGTTCTTC

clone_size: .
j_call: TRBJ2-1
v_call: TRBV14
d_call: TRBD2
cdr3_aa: CASSQDLSGRGLNEQFF
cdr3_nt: TGTGCCAGCAGCCAAGATCTTAGCGGGAGGGGGCTCAATGAGCAGTTCTTC

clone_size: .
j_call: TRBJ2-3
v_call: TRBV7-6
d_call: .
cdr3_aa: CASSLRGLLTSEYTDTQYF
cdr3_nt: TGTGCCAGCAGCTTAAGGGGGCTCTTGACTAGCGAGTACACAGATACGCAGTATTTT

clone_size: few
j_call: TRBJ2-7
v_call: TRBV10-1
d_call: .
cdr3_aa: CASRSTGGGEQYF
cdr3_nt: TGCGCCAGCAGGAGTACGGGGGGCGGCGAGCAGTACTTC

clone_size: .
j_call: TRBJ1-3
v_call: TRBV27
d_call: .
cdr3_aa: CASSPSPTYGNTIYF
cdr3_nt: TGTGCCAGCAGTCCCTCCCCGACGTACGGAAACACCATATATTTT

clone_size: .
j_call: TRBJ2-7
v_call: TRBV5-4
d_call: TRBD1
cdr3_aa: CASSIGTGISYEQYF
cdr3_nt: TGTGCCAGCAGCATCGGGACAGGGATCTCCTACGAGCAGTACTTC

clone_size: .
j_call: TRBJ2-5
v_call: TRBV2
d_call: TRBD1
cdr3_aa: CASSLDRRQETQYF
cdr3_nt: TGTGCCAGCAGTTTGGACAGGAGACAAGAGACCCAGTACTTC

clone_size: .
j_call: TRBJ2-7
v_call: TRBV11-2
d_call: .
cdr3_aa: CASSLVPSESTYEQYF
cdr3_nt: TGTGCCAGCAGCTTAGTCCCTAGCGAGTCAACCTACGAGCAGTACTTC

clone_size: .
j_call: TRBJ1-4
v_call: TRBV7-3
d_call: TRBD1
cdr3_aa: CASSLKVEGAKLFF
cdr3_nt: TGTGCCAGCAGCTTAAAGGTCGAGGGGGCAAAACTGTTTTTT

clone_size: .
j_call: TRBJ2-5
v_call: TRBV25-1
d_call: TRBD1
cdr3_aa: CASSELAGGRETQYF
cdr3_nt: TGTGCCAGCAGTGAATTAGCAGGGGGCCGCGAGACCCAGTACTTC

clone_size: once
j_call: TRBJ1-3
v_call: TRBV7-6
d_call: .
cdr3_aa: CASSPQGTNGNTIYF
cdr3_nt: TGTGCCAGCAGCCCACAGGGTACAAATGGAAACACCATATATTTT

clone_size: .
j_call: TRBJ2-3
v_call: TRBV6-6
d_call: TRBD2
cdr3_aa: CASSYNGRRTDTQYF
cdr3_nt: TGTGCCAGCAGTTACAACGGGAGGCGCACAGATACGCAGTATTTT

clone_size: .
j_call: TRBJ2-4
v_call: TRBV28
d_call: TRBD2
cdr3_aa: CASRIGLAGGVVKNIQYF
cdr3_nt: TGTGCCAGCAGAATTGGACTAGCGGGAGGGGTAGTCAAAAACATTCAGTACTTC

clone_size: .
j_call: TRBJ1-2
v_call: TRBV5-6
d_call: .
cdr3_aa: CASSRTITNGYTF
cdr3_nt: TGTGCCAGCAGCCGGACAATAACTAATGGCTACACCTTC

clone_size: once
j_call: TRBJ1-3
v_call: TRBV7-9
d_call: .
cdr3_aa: CASSSSGVPSGNTIYF
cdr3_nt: TGTGCCAGCAGCTCCTCAGGGGTACCCTCTGGAAACACCATATATTTT

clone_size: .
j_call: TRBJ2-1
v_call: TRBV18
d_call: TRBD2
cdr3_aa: CASSQPPGLASHEQFF
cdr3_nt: TGTGCCAGCTCTCAACCACCGGGACTAGCGTCTCATGAGCAGTTCTTC

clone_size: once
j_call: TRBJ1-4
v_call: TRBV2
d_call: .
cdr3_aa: CASTLGRGNEKLFF
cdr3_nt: TGTGCCAGCACCCTAGGCAGGGGTAATGAAAAACTGTTTTTT

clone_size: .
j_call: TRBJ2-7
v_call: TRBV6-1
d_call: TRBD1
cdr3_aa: CASNTGTAVYEQYF
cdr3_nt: TGTGCCAGCAACACTGGGACAGCCGTCTACGAGCAGTACTTC

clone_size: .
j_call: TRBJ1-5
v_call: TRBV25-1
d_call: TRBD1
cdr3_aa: CASSDRGLQPQHF
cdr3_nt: TGTGCCAGCAGTGACAGGGGGTTACAGCCCCAGCATTTT

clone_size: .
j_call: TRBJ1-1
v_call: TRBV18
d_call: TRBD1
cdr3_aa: CASSQSQGDTEAFF
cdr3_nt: TGTGCCAGCTCCCAGTCACAGGGGGACACTGAAGCTTTCTTT

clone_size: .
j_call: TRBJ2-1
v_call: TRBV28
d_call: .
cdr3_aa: CASRSTREQFF
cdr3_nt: TGTGCCAGCAGATCTACTAGGGAGCAGTTCTTC

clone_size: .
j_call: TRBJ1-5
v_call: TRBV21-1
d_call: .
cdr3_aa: CASSLDRDYQPQHF
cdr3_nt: TGTGCCAGCAGCCTCGACAGGGACTATCAGCCCCAGCATTTT